The 30 T cell receptor beta chains listed next were all sequenced from one sample in a study of blood T cell repertoires in COVID-19. Sequenced by immunoSEQ multiplex PCR; TCRdb stores in-frame clones only, minus some. Of roughly 290,000 clones in the sample, 75% to 90% are singletons; the top ten hold roughly 2.2%. What was sequenced was PBMCs or T cells enriched from blood (not recorded which). These receptors all come from a man aged 25 to 45 who had recovered from COVID-19.

The rearrangement joins TRBV2 to TRBJ2-1, with D maybe TRBD2 (5 bases). Trimming shortened V by 6 bases and J by 16 bases, and 25 bases separated the two germline ends. CDR3 length: 14 amino acids. The germline gives CDR1 SNHLY, CDR2 FYNNEI. This CDR3 reads CASSTTLRPPSGFF. In DNA form, the CDR3 reads TGTGCCAGCAGCACGACCCTCCGGCCCCCCAGCGGTTTCTTC.

The chain combines TRBV5-1 with TRBJ1-4; possibly TRBD1 for D (6 bases). Looked up from germline, CDR1 is SGHRS and CDR2 is YFSETQ. The CDR3 has 14 residues. Trimming shortened V by 3 bases and J by 7 bases, and 13 bases separated the two germline ends. The CDR3 reads CASSSRGGGEKLFF. The CDR3 DNA sequence: TGCGCCAGCAGCTCCAGGGGTGGTGGTGAAAAACTGTTTTTT. Looking up the rest from reference TRBV5-1 and TRBJ1-4 gives the full variable domain: KAGVTQTPRYLIKTRGQQVTLSCSPISGHRSVSWYQQTPGQGLQFLFEYFSETQRNKGNFPGRFSGRQFSNSRSEMNVSTLELGDSALYLCASSSRGGGEKLFFGSGTQLSVL.

This clone showed up just a few times. The genes are TRBV7-6 and TRBJ2-6; D is uncertain. V was cut by 1 base and J by 7 bases, with 14 bases left in between. CDR3 size: 16 residues. Germline CDR1 and CDR2: SGHVS and FNYEAQ. The CDR3 spells CASSLESHLSANVLTF. CDR3 sequence (DNA): TGTGCCAGCAGCTTAGAATCGCATCTGAGTGCCAACGTCCTGACTTTC.

This clone occurred once. The rearrangement links TRBV6-5 to TRBJ2-5; perhaps TRBD2 as D (6 bases). V lost 0 bases and J 5 bases, leaving 16 bases between the germline ends. The CDR3 runs to 16 residues. CDR1 and CDR2 from the germline V gene are MNHEY and SVGAGI. DNA of the CDR3: TGTGCCAGCAGTTACTCACTAGCTACTTGGAGGGAGACCCAGTACTTC. The encoded protein is CASSYSLATWRETQYF.

The gene calls are TRBV2 and TRBJ2-5; D is possibly TRBD2 (5 bases). Trimming took 4 bases from V and 5 from J, leaving 14 bases between them. There are 14 residues in the CDR3. The germline CDR1 and CDR2 sequences are SNHLY and FYNNEI. CDR3 region: CASSAGIVGETQYF. The CDR3 DNA reads TGTGCCAGCAGTGCGGGGATCGTGGGGGAGACCCAGTACTTC.

This chain uses TRBV4-3 with TRBJ1-2, with 9 nucleotides matching TRBD1. J was trimmed by 2 bases and V by 4 bases; bases with no gene match: 5. The CDR3 runs to 15 residues. The germline V gene has CDR1 LGHNA and CDR2 YSLEER. The CDR3 bases are TGCGCCAGCAGCCCATTGGGACAGGGCAACTATGGCTACACCTTC. This gives the protein CASSPLGQGNYGYTF.

This chain links TRBV6-5 with TRBJ1-4; D might be TRBD1 (6 bases). The CDR3 has 13 amino acids. The germline gives CDR1 MNHEY, CDR2 SVGAGI. V was shortened by 8 bases and J by 5 bases, with 12 bases between the two germline ends. CDR3 sequence reads: CASAGTLNEKLFF. The CDR3 DNA is TGTGCCAGCGCTGGGACACTGAATGAAAAACTGTTTTTT.

The J gene is TRBJ1-1, the V gene TRBV4-2, with D possibly TRBD1 on 6 matching bases. Germline V CDR1 and CDR2: LGHNA, YNFKEQ. CDR3 length: 15 amino acids. With 4 bases removed from V and 1 base from J, the gap between germline ends came to 13 bases. CDR3 loop: CASSPGRGGNTEAFF. The CDR3 DNA reads TGTGCCAGCAGCCCCGGCCGAGGGGGGAACACTGAAGCTTTCTTT.

This rearrangement joins TRBV24-1 to TRBJ2-3; D is possibly TRBD1 (6 bases). CDR3 length: 14 amino acids. The germline gives CDR1 KGHDR, CDR2 SFDVKD. V lost 4 bases and J lost 3, with 10 bases in between. CDR3 residues: CATSETGPTDTQYF. In nucleotides, the CDR3 is TGTGCCACCAGTGAAACAGGGCCAACAGATACGCAGTATTTT.

This clone came up once. The chain is built from TRBV9 and TRBJ1-2; D gene uncertain. Germline lookup yields CDR1 SGDLS and CDR2 YYNGEE. The CDR3 totals 13 residues. Trimming took 1 base from V and 8 from J, leaving 12 bases between them. The CDR3 bases are TGTGCCAGCAGCGTATCGTACTTCGCCGGCTACACCTTC. Residues: CASSVSYFAGYTF.

This chain links TRBV18 with TRBJ2-6, with a weak D call TRBD1 (6 bases). CDR3 length equals 15 residues. V was clipped by 6 bases and J by 2 bases, with 11 bases between them. Germline V gene data show CDR1 as KGHSH and CDR2 as LQKENI. The CDR3 DNA reads as TGTGCCAGCTCCCCGACAGGTACTGGGGCCAACGTCCTGACTTTC. Protein product: CASSPTGTGANVLTF.

The V gene is TRBV5-1, the J gene TRBJ2-5; 8 nucleotides line up with TRBD1. The length of the CDR3 is 16 residues. V dropped 0 bases and J dropped 2; count of bases not matched to a gene: 6. Germline CDR1 is SGHRS and CDR2 is YFSETQ. The CDR3 loop is CASSLAPGGGQETQYF. The CDR3, as DNA: TGCGCCAGCAGCTTGGCCCCAGGGGGCGGTCAAGAGACCCAGTACTTC.

The chain employs TRBV10-2 and TRBJ1-6; possibly TRBD1 for D (5 bases). The V end lost 0 bases, the J end lost 11 bases, and 14 bases lay between the germline ends. The CDR3 has 15 residues. Per the germline V gene, CDR1 is WSHSY and CDR2 is SAAADI. The CDR3 DNA sequence: TGCGCCAGCAGTGAGTCACCAGGGAGGGTTGCACCCCTCCACTTT. This codes for CASSESPGRVAPLHF.

The genes are TRBV4-3 and TRBJ1-2; possible D gene TRBD1, 5 bases. Germline V gene lookup returns CDR1 LGHNA and CDR2 YSLEER. This CDR3 spans 18 amino acids. Trimming cost V 3 bases and J 2 bases, with 22 bases left between them. DNA of the CDR3: TGCGCCAGCAGCCATCTCCGCGGGGGGGAGGGTTCCAACTATGGCTACACCTTC. This gives the protein CASSHLRGGEGSNYGYTF.

The chain combines TRBV19 with TRBJ2-3; D remains ambiguous. This CDR3 is 14 amino acids long. V was pared by 4 bases and J by 2 bases, with 10 bases between. CDR1 LNHDA and CDR2 SQIVND come from the germline V gene (reference sequence). The CDR3 spells CASSTTPITDTQYF. CDR3 bases: TGTGCCAGTAGTACCACCCCTATCACAGATACGCAGTATTTT.

The CDR3 nucleotides are TGTGCCAGCAGCTTTTTCTCCAGTGACAGAAGGACACCCCTCCACTTT. Translated: CASSFFSSDRRTPLHF. V gene TRBV7-2 combines with J gene TRBJ1-6; possibly TRBD1 for D (5 bases). The V gene's germline CDR1 is SGHTA and CDR2 FQGNSA. V lost 3 bases and J 11 bases, leaving 20 bases between the germline ends. The CDR3 extends over 16 amino acids. Variable domain in full (rest from reference TRBV7-2 and TRBJ1-6): GAGVSQSPSNKVTEKGKDVELRCDPISGHTALYWYRQSLGQGLEFLIYFQGNSAPDKSGLPSDRFSAERTGGSVSTLTIQRTQQEDSAVYLCASSFFSSDRRTPLHFGNGTRLTVT.

The sample holds one count of this clone. The genes are TRBV2 and TRBJ1-1; a weak D match, TRBD1 (5 bases). The germline V gene has CDR1 SNHLY and CDR2 FYNNEI. V lost 6 bases to trimming and J lost 1 base, with 9 bases between them. This CDR3 has 13 residues. CDR3 sequence reads: CASSGQQNTEAFF. CDR3 DNA sequence: TGTGCCAGCAGCGGACAACAGAACACTGAAGCTTTCTTT.

The rearrangement uses TRBV2 and TRBJ1-1; 11 bases are shared with TRBD1. The germline gives CDR1 SNHLY, CDR2 FYNNEI. The CDR3 extends over 15 amino acids. V shed 4 bases and J 6 bases; nucleotides not matched to a gene: 7. The CDR3 coding sequence is TGTGCCAGCAGTGGGACAGGGGGCGGGAATGCTGAAGCTTTCTTT. Amino acid sequence: CASSGTGGGNAEAFF.

The V call is TRBV29-1, the J call TRBJ1-2, with a tentative D call TRBD1 (5 bases). V was cut by 7 bases and J by 8 bases, with 17 bases left in between. The CDR3 extends over 12 amino acids. Germline V gives CDR1 SQVTM, CDR2 ANQGSEA. For the CDR3, the DNA is TGCAGCGCCGGCGCGGCAGGGTCCGGCTACACCTTC. This translates into CSAGAAGSGYTF.

The CDR3, as DNA: TGCGCCAGCAGCTTGAGGCGCGGGGACTACTACAATGAGCAGTTCTTC. It is translated as CASSLRRGDYYNEQFF. V usage is TRBV5-1 and J usage is TRBJ2-1, with 7 bases identical to TRBD2. Germline-derived CDR1 and CDR2 are SGHRS and YFSETQ. Unmatched junction bases numbered 7, after V lost 1 base and J lost 3 bases. This CDR3 contains 16 residues.

The CDR3 DNA reads TGTGCCAGCAGCGTTTCCCCCCAGGGGGCTTTCACCGGGGAGCTGTTTTTT. Protein: CASSVSPQGAFTGELFF. The chain recombines TRBV9 with TRBJ2-2; 8 bases map to TRBD1. This CDR3 has 17 residues. Germline V gene lookup returns CDR1 SGDLS and CDR2 YYNGEE. V was pared by 2 bases and J by 4 bases, with 10 bases of the junction left unmatched.

This clone turned up a few times. The V gene is TRBV30, the J gene TRBJ1-1; 7 positions match TRBD1. The germline V gene has CDR1 GTSNPN and CDR2 SVGIG (reference sequence). The V gene end was trimmed by 0 bases and the J gene end by 7 bases; junction bases not matched to a gene: 8. The CDR3 is made up of 14 amino acids. The DNA for the CDR3 is TGTGCCTGGAGTGTCACAGGGGTCGGGGGTGAAGCTTTCTTT. Its translation: CAWSVTGVGGEAFF.

There are a few counts of this clone. The J gene is TRBJ1-4, the V gene TRBV11-2; no reliable D call. With 1 base removed from V and 5 bases from J, the gap between germline ends came to 5 bases. CDR3 length equals 13 residues. CDR1 is SGHAT and CDR2 is FQNNGV in the germline V gene. For the CDR3, the DNA is TGTGCCAGCAGCTTAGTTCCAAATGAAAAACTGTTTTTT. It codes for CASSLVPNEKLFF. The full variable domain, rest sourced from reference TRBV11-2 and TRBJ1-4, is EAGVAQSPRYKIIEKRQSVAFWCNPISGHATLYWYQQILGQGPKLLIQFQNNGVVDDSQLPKDRFSAERLKGVDSTLKIQPAKLEDSAVYLCASSLVPNEKLFFGSGTQLSVL.

The V call is TRBV5-1, the J call TRBJ1-2; 7 bases line up with TRBD1. CDR1 and CDR2 from the germline V gene are SGHRS and YFSETQ. This CDR3 is built from 16 residues. J was trimmed by 8 bases and V by 4 bases; bases with no gene match: 17. Here the CDR3 DNA reads TGCGCCAGCAGCGTCAAGGGGGCAGGGAGGATAGGCGGCTACACCTTC. Its protein product is CASSVKGAGRIGGYTF. Looking up the rest from reference TRBV5-1 and TRBJ1-2 gives the full variable domain: KAGVTQTPRYLIKTRGQQVTLSCSPISGHRSVSWYQQTPGQGLQFLFEYFSETQRNKGNFPGRFSGRQFSNSRSEMNVSTLELGDSALYLCASSVKGAGRIGGYTFGSGTRLTVV.

The rearrangement links TRBV30 to TRBJ2-1; 7 nucleotides line up with TRBD2. The CDR3 contains 13 residues. The J segment lost 0 bases and the V segment lost 7 bases, leaving 3 bases of the junction unmatched. Germline V gene data show CDR1 as GTSNPN and CDR2 as SVGIG (reference sequence). CDR3 DNA: TGTGCCTCCGCTAGCGGCTCCTACAATGAGCAGTTCTTC. As protein: CASASGSYNEQFF.

This clone was detected once. The J gene is TRBJ2-5, the V gene TRBV27; D gene unclear. Looked up from germline, CDR1 is MNHEY and CDR2 is SMNVEV (reference sequence). Between the trimmed V and J ends, which lost 5 bases and 6 bases, there was a span of 22 bases. The CDR3 spans 16 residues. CDR3 sequence reads: CASSPAALSRVKTQYF. The CDR3 DNA reads as TGTGCCAGCAGTCCGGCGGCACTCAGCCGAGTAAAGACCCAGTACTTC.

The chain is built from TRBV5-1 and TRBJ1-2, with D perhaps matching TRBD1 (5 bases). V lost 0 bases to trimming and J lost 2 bases, with 5 bases between them. The CDR3 runs 13 residues. Germline values: CDR1 SGHRS, CDR2 YFSETQ. The CDR3 sequence is CASSLGTNYGYTF. The CDR3 DNA sequence: TGCGCCAGCAGCTTGGGGACAAACTATGGCTACACCTTC.

The V gene is TRBV24-1, the J gene TRBJ2-1; D is unresolved. The CDR3 is 11 residues long. Trimming cost V 5 bases and J 7 bases, with 5 bases left between them. CDR1 is KGHDR, CDR2 SFDVKD, per germline. The DNA for the CDR3 is TGTGCCACCAGTGCTACGAATGAGCAGTTCTTC. Translated: CATSATNEQFF.

V and J are TRBV11-2 and TRBJ1-2; 7 bases agree with TRBD1. Germline CDR1 is SGHAT and CDR2 is FQNNGV. This CDR3 is 16 amino acids long. The V segment lost 5 bases and the J segment 4 bases; nucleotides outside the gene matches: 13. The chain's CDR3 is CASSPNRGQIPYGYTF. The CDR3 coding sequence is TGTGCCAGCAGCCCAAATAGGGGGCAAATCCCCTATGGCTACACCTTC.

The chain uses TRBV19 and TRBJ1-2; 9 bases are shared with TRBD1. The germline gives CDR1 LNHDA, CDR2 SQIVND (reference sequence). This CDR3 contains 13 residues. J gave up 7 bases and V 2 bases, and 2 bases lay outside the gene matches. CDR3 protein: CASSIYRGLGYTF. CDR3 nucleotide sequence: TGTGCCAGTAGTATATACAGGGGGCTTGGCTACACCTTC. The variable domain in full, completed from reference TRBV19 and TRBJ1-2, reads DGGITQSPKYLFRKEGQNVTLSCEQNLNHDAMYWYRQDPGQGLRLIYYSQIVNDFQKGDIAEGYSVSREKKESFPLTVTSAQKNPTAFYLCASSIYRGLGYTFGSGTRLTVV.